This T cell receptor (beta chain) appears in the sequencing data of a study of T cells in narcolepsy. Study-level background: Healthy controls were enrolled alongside patients with narcolepsy type 1 or type 2.

The protocol was immunoSEQ multiplex PCR, while the TCRdb copy is restricted to in-frame clones and leaves out a portion. The repertoire holds more than 30,000 clones, with over 80% as singletons. The source of this sequence is a human donor with narcolepsy. The sample consisted of CD45RA- memory CD4+ T cells from PBMCs.

CDR3 coding DNA: TGTGCCAGCAGCTTAGGTCTAGGCCCCCACTCCTACAATGAGCAGTTCTTC. Encoded protein: CASSLGLGPHSYNEQFF. V and J are TRBV13 and TRBJ2-1, with unresolved D. V lost 0 bases and J 0 bases, leaving 12 bases between the germline ends. Germline lookup yields CDR1 PRHDT and CDR2 FYEKMQ (reference sequence). The length of the CDR3 is 17 residues.